The sequence of this T cell receptor (beta chain) was determined in a study of PD-L1 blockade in urothelial cancer. Study in general: In the mid-2010s, patients got going on atezolizumab, taking 1,200 mg intravenously every 3 weeks. Prior chemotherapy in patients spanned 0 to 3 regimens.

With respect to this clone: The antigen is not known.

Templates that were synthetic TCR analogs were spiked into each PCR. TCRdb's table, derived via immunoSEQ multiplex PCR, lists solely in-frame clones and lacks some. Here the sample spans 90,000 or so clones, 90% being singletons. The CDR3 covers 13 residues. V gave up 0 bases and J gave up 0 bases, with 6 bases separating them. CDR1 GTSNPN and CDR2 SVGIG come from the germline V gene (reference sequence). Study-wide results and limits: Patients with below-median pretreatment blood clonality survived longer.

Specified time point: pretreatment peripheral blood. The V gene is TRBV30, the J gene TRBJ2-7; a possible D gene is TRBD1 (6 bases). The receptor was isolated from a man aged 55-75 years with urothelial cancer. The sequenced sample was PBMCs, obtained around atezolizumab (anti-PD-L1) treatment. DNA of the CDR3: TGTGCCTGGAGTGTGGACAGCTCCTACGAGCAGTACTTC. This gives the protein CAWSVDSSYEQYF.